This T cell receptor beta chain was observed in a study of OX40 agonist ivuxolimab in advanced cancers. Sequencing was performed with immunoSEQ multiplex PCR; in TCRdb, only in-frame clones are kept and a portion is missing. The sample has 95,000 to 150,000 clones, under 95% seen once. The germline V gene encodes CDR1 MGHRA and CDR2 YSYEKL. Between the trimmed V and J ends, which lost 4 bases and 2 bases, there was a span of 8 bases. CDR3 size: 13 residues. The chain recombines TRBV4-1 with TRBJ1-2; tentative D call: TRBD1 (5 bases). The TCR comes from an adult with an advanced solid tumor such as melanoma, head and neck, liver or kidney cancer. The sequencing used CD4+ or CD8+ T cells sorted from blood, collected in a trial of the OX40 agonist ivuxolimab. CDR3 sequence (DNA): TGCGCCAGCAGCCCGGGACGGAACTATGGCTACACCTTC. This translates into CASSPGRNYGYTF.